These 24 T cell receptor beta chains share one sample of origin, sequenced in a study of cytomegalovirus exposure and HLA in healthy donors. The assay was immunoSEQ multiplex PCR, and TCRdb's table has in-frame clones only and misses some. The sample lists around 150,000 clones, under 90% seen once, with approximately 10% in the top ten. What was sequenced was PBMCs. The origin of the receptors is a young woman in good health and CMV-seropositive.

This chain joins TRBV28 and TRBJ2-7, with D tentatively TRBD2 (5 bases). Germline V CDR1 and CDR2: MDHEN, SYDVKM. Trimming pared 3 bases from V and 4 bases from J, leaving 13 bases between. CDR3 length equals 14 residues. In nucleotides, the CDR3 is TGTGCCAGCAGTTTGGTGTCTAGCAGTTACGAGCAGTACTTC. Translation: CASSLVSSSYEQYF.

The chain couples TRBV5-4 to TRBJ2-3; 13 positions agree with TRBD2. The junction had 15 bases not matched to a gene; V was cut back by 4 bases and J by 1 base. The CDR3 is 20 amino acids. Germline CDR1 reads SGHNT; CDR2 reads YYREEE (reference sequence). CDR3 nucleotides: TGTGCCAGCAGCCTAAGGACTAGCGGGAGCGACCTTTTGGGCACAGATACGCAGTATTTT. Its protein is CASSLRTSGSDLLGTDTQYF.

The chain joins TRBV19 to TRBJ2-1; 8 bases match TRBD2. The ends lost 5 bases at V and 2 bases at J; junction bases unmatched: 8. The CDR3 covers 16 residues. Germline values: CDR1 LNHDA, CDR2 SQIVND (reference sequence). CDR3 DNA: TGTGCCAGTAGTCCCGAGCGGGAGAACCCCTACAATGAGCAGTTCTTC. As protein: CASSPERENPYNEQFF.

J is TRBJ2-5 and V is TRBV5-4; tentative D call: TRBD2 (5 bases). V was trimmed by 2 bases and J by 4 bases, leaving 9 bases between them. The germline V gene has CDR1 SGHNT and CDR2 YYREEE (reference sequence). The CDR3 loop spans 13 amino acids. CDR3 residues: CASSFAGGETQYF. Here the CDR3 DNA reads TGTGCCAGCAGCTTTGCGGGCGGAGAGACCCAGTACTTC.

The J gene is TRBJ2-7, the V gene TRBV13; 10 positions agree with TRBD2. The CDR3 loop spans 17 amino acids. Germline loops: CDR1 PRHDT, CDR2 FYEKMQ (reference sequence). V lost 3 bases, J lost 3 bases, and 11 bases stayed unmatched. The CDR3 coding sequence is TGTGCCAGCAGCTTCTCGCTAGCGGGAGCTACGGACTACGAGCAGTACTTC. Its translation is CASSFSLAGATDYEQYF.

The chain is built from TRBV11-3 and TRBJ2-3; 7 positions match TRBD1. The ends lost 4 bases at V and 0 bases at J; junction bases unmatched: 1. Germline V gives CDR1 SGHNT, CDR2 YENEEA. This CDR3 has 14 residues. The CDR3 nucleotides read TGTGCCAGCAGCTCGACAGGGAGCACAGATACGCAGTATTTT. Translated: CASSSTGSTDTQYF.

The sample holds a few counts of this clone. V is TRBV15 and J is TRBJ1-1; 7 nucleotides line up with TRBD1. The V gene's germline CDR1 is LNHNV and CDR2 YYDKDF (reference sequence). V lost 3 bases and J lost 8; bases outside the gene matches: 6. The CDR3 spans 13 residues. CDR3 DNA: TGTGCCACCAGCAGCCACAGGGGAACAGAAGCTTTCTTT. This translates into CATSSHRGTEAFF.

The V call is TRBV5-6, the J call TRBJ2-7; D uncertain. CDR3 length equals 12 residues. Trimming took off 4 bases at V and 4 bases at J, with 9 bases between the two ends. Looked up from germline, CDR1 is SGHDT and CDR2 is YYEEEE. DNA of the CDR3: TGTGCCAGCAGCACGATGACTTACGAGCAGTACTTC. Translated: CASSTMTYEQYF.

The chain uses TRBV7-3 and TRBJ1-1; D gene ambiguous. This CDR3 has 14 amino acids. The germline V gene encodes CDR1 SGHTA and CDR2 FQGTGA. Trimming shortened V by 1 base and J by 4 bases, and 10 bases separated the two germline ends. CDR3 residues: CASSLIEGSTEAFF. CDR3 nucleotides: TGTGCCAGCAGCTTAATTGAGGGCAGCACTGAAGCTTTCTTT.

CDR3 coding DNA: TGTGCCAGTAGTCTCAGGGGAGGGACTGAAGCTTTCTTT. It translates to CASSLRGGTEAFF. V and J are TRBV19 and TRBJ1-1; D is possibly TRBD1 (6 bases). This CDR3 region has 13 residues. The V end was cut by 5 bases, the J end by 5 bases, with 12 bases between. Germline V gene sequence: CDR1 LNHDA, CDR2 SQIVND (reference sequence). Full variable domain (remainder filled in from reference TRBV19 and TRBJ1-1): DGGITQSPKYLFRKEGQNVTLSCEQNLNHDAMYWYRQDPGQGLRLIYYSQIVNDFQKGDIAEGYSVSREKKESFPLTVTSAQKNPTAFYLCASSLRGGTEAFFGQGTRLTVV.

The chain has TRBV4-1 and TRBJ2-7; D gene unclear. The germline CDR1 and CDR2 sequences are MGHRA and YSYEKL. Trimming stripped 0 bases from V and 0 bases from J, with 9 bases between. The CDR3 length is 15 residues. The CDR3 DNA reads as TGCGCCAGCAGCCAAGATAGCCGGATCTCCTACGAGCAGTACTTC. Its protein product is CASSQDSRISYEQYF.

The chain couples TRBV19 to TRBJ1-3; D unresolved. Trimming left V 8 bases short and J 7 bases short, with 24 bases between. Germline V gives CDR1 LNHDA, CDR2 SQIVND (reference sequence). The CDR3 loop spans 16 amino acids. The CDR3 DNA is TGTGCCAGTGGCGGAGTCCTCGAGGTGTTTGGGAACACCATATATTTT. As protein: CASGGVLEVFGNTIYF. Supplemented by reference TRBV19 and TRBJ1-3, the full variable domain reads DGGITQSPKYLFRKEGQNVTLSCEQNLNHDAMYWYRQDPGQGLRLIYYSQIVNDFQKGDIAEGYSVSREKKESFPLTVTSAQKNPTAFYLCASGGVLEVFGNTIYFGEGSWLTVV.

CDR3 in DNA: TGTGCCAGCAGCCCCGGGATTTTCGGAAACACCATATATTTT. Its protein is CASSPGIFGNTIYF. This chain uses TRBV11-2 with TRBJ1-3, with D unclear. The ends were cut back, 5 bases at V and 4 bases at J, with 12 bases in the middle. This CDR3 is 14 amino acids long. CDR1 SGHAT and CDR2 FQNNGV come from the germline V gene.

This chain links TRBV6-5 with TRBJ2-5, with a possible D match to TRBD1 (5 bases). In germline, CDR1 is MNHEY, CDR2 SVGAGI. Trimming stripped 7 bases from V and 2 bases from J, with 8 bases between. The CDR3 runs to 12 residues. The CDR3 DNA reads TGTGCCAGCAAGGACACGCAAGAGACCCAGTACTTC. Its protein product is CASKDTQETQYF.

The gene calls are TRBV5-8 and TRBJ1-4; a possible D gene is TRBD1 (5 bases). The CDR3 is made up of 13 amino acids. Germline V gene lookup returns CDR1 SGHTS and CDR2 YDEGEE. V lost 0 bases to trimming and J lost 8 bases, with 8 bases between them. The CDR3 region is CASSLGQIEKLFF. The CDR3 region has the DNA TGTGCCAGCAGCTTGGGACAGATAGAAAAACTGTTTTTT.

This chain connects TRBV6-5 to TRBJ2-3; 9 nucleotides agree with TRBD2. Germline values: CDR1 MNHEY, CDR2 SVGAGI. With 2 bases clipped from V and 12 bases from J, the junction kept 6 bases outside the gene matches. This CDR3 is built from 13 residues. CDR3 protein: CASSYVPSGIQYF. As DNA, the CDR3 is TGTGCCAGCAGTTACGTCCCTAGCGGGATCCAGTATTTT.

CDR3 residues: CASSLEAGGPYEQYF. Here the CDR3 DNA reads TGTGCCAGCAGCTTAGAAGCGGGAGGGCCCTACGAGCAGTACTTC. The rearrangement links TRBV7-2 to TRBJ2-7; TRBD2 matches at 10 bases. Germline V gene data show CDR1 as SGHTA and CDR2 as FQGNSA. V gave up 1 base and J gave up 2 bases; unmatched junction bases: 2. CDR3 length equals 15 residues.

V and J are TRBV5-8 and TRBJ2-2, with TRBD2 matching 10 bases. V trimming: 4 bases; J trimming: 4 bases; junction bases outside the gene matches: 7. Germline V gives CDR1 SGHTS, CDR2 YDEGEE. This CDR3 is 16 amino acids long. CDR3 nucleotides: TGTGCCAGCAGCCTCAAACTAGCGGGAAGCACCGGGGAGCTGTTTTTT. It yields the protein CASSLKLAGSTGELFF.

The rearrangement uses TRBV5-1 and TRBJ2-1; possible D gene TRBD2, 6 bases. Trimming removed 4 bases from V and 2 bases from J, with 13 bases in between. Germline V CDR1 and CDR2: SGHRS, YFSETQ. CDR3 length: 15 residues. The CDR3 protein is CASSAGTETYNEQFF. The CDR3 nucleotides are TGCGCCAGCAGCGCCGGGACTGAGACCTACAATGAGCAGTTCTTC.

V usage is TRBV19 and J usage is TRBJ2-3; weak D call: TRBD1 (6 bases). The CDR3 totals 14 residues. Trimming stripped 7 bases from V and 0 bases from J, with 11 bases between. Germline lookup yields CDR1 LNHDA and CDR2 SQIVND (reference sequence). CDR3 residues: CASTPQGSTDTQYF. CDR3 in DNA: TGTGCCAGTACCCCACAGGGAAGCACAGATACGCAGTATTTT. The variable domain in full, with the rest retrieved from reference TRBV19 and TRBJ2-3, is DGGITQSPKYLFRKEGQNVTLSCEQNLNHDAMYWYRQDPGQGLRLIYYSQIVNDFQKGDIAEGYSVSREKKESFPLTVTSAQKNPTAFYLCASTPQGSTDTQYFGPGTRLTVL.

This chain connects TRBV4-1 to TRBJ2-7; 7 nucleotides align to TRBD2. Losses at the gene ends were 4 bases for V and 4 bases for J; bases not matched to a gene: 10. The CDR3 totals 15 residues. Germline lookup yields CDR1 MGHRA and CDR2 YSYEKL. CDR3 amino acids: CASSLEPGGGYEQYF. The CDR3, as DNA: TGCGCCAGCAGCCTAGAACCTGGGGGGGGTTACGAGCAGTACTTC.

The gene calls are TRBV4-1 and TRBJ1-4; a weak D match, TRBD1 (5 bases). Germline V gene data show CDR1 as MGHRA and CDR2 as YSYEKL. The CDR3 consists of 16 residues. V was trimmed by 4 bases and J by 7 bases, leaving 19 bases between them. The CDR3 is CASSPGYGGIGEKLFF. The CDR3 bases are TGCGCCAGCAGCCCCGGGTATGGGGGGATCGGTGAAAAACTGTTTTTT.

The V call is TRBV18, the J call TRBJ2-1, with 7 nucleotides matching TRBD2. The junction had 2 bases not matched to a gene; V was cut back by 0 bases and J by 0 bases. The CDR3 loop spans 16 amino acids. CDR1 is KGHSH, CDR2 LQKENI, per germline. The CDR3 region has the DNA TGTGCCAGCTCACCACCGGGCGGGAGCTCCTACAATGAGCAGTTCTTC. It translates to CASSPPGGSSYNEQFF.

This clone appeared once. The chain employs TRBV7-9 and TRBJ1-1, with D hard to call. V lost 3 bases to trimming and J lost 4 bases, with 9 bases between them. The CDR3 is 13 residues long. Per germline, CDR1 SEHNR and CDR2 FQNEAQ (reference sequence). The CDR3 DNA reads TGTGCCAGCAGCTTCTTGGGCAGCACTGAAGCTTTCTTT. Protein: CASSFLGSTEAFF.